This T cell receptor (beta chain) was sequenced during a study of T cells in Graves' hyperthyroidism and ophthalmopathy. Study-level findings and limits: Blood shared most expanded thyroid clonotypes above 0.001.

The table lists this clonotype with many counts. Its specificity is unknown. CDR1 is MNHEY, CDR2 SVGEGT, per germline. The germline V and J ends were trimmed by 2 bases and 6 bases, with 12 bases remaining between them. CDR3 length: 14 residues. At first hyperthyroidism diagnosis, before any ophthalmopathy symptoms, the blood sample was collected. Using RNA transcripts as the source, TCR beta CDR3 regions were amplified. TCR CDR3 underwent first-round RT-PCR with the HTBI primer set. TCRdb ran MiXCR on the multiplex PCR reads and lists one entry per CDR3 protein. The data contain almost 600,000 distinct CDR3 sequences, over 11% of them singletons.

J is TRBJ2-3 and V is TRBV6-2 or TRBV6-3; weak D call: TRBD2 (5 bases). The sequenced sample was blood. This TCR derives from a woman aged 25 to 39 with Graves' hyperthyroidism that later progressed to Graves' ophthalmopathy. As DNA, the CDR3 is TGTGCCAGCAGTTACATTGGGAGCGTGGATACGCAGTATTTT. As protein: CASSYIGSVDTQYF.